One and the same sample provided the 13 T cell receptor beta chains below, sequenced in a study of regulatory T cells in long-lasting Graves disease. The time point here: newly diagnosed GD, antithyroid drugs for less than 3 months. PBMC RNA served as the TCR library source. Through Arm-PCR of CDR3 regions and iRepertoire HTBI primers, TCR beta libraries were built. TCRdb redid the calling of the multiplex PCR reads with MiXCR, one entry per CDR3 protein. The sample shows about 370,000 distinct CDR3 sequences, 15% of them seen only once. The material was peripheral blood mononuclear cells (PBMCs), obtained at new diagnosis, from a patient treated with antithyroid drugs. These receptors were collected from a female donor with Graves disease.

This clonotype was counted many times. The V gene is TRBV28, the J gene TRBJ2-7; D ambiguous. Trimming took 3 bases from V and 4 from J, leaving 10 bases between them. Looked up from germline, CDR1 is MDHEN and CDR2 is SYDVKM. This CDR3 region has 13 residues. The CDR3 spells CASSFRLGYEQYF. The CDR3, as DNA: TGTGCCAGCAGTTTCCGGCTTGGATACGAGCAGTACTTC.

This clonotype has only a few counts. The chain is built from TRBV18 and TRBJ2-4; D is ambiguous. CDR1 and CDR2 from the germline V gene are KGHSH and LQKENI. This CDR3 region has 13 residues. The V end was cut by 6 bases, the J end by 7 bases, with 13 bases between. The CDR3 protein is CASSGPSSNIQYF. The CDR3 nucleotides are TGTGCCAGCTCCGGTCCCAGCAGTAACATTCAGTACTTC.

There are many counts of this clonotype. V gene TRBV6-2 or TRBV6-3 combines with J gene TRBJ2-5, with D possibly TRBD2 on 5 matching bases. CDR1 MNHEY and CDR2 SVGEGT come from the germline V gene. The germline V and J ends were trimmed by 7 bases and 0 bases, with 15 bases remaining between them. The CDR3 has 15 amino acids. Written as DNA, the CDR3 is TGTGCCAGCAACCCGGTAGAGGGATACCAAGAGACCCAGTACTTC. As protein: CASNPVEGYQETQYF.

This clonotype was picked up many times. V and J are TRBV7-6 and TRBJ2-7; no definite D call. CDR1 and CDR2 from the germline V gene are SGHVS and FNYEAQ. V was pared by 5 bases and J by 2 bases, with 16 bases between. This CDR3 region has 15 residues. The CDR3 region has the DNA TGTGCCAGCAGCCCAGTTGTCGGGTCTGCCTACGAGCAGTACTTC. It translates to CASSPVVGSAYEQYF.

This clonotype was observed many times. The chain employs TRBV13 and TRBJ1-1, with D unresolved. The CDR3 spans 15 residues. Trimming took 1 base from V and 2 from J, leaving 11 bases between them. Germline loops: CDR1 PRHDT, CDR2 FYEKMQ (reference sequence). The CDR3 bases are TGTGCCAGCAGCTTAGACGCAGGTTTCAACACTGAAGCTTTCTTT. Protein: CASSLDAGFNTEAFF.

The chain is built from TRBV6-4 and TRBJ2-3; no clear D gene. CDR1 MRHNA and CDR2 SNTAGT come from the germline V gene. Between the trimmed V and J ends, which lost 2 bases and 0 bases, there was a span of 3 bases. This CDR3 region has 13 residues. CDR3 DNA: TGTGCCAGCAGTGACGAGAGCACAGATACGCAGTATTTT. Its protein is CASSDESTDTQYF.

The V and J genes are TRBV4-1 and TRBJ1-3, with no clear D. This CDR3 contains 15 residues. The V end lost 0 bases, the J end lost 0 bases, and 6 bases lay between the germline ends. Germline CDR1 reads MGHRA; CDR2 reads YSYEKL. The CDR3 bases are TGCGCCAGCAGCCAAGATCGGACCTCTGGAAACACCATATATTTT. Amino acid sequence: CASSQDRTSGNTIYF.

The J gene is TRBJ2-3, the V gene TRBV18; D might be TRBD2 (5 bases). V was pared by 6 bases and J by 5 bases, with 15 bases between. The CDR3 totals 14 residues. Germline loops: CDR1 KGHSH, CDR2 LQKENI. This CDR3 is CASSNLTRGDTQYF. CDR3 bases: TGTGCCAGCTCCAACCTCACACGGGGAGATACGCAGTATTTT. Complete variable domain (other parts from reference TRBV18 and TRBJ2-3): NAGVMQNPRHLVRRRGQEARLRCSPMKGHSHVYWYRQLPEEGLKFMVYLQKENIIDESGMPKERFSAEFPKEGPSILRIQQVVRGDSAAYFCASSNLTRGDTQYFGPGTRLTVL.

This clonotype was seen many times. V and J are TRBV7-8 and TRBJ2-3; D may be TRBD1 (5 bases). The ends were cut back, 4 bases at V and 1 base at J, with 9 bases in the middle. The CDR3 loop spans 14 amino acids. Looked up from germline, CDR1 is SGHVS and CDR2 is FQNEAQ. CDR3: CASSWLGGTDTQYF. Here the CDR3 DNA reads TGTGCCAGCAGCTGGCTAGGGGGCACAGATACGCAGTATTTT.

This clonotype was observed at least ten times. The V call is TRBV7-2, the J call TRBJ1-2; 10 nucleotides align to TRBD1. This CDR3 region has 14 residues. The J segment lost 3 bases and the V segment lost 5 bases, leaving 3 bases of the junction unmatched. CDR1 SGHTA and CDR2 FQGNSA come from the germline V gene. The CDR3 loop reads CASSRDRGHYGYTF. The CDR3 DNA follows: TGTGCCAGCAGCCGGGACAGGGGTCACTATGGCTACACCTTC.

The chain has TRBV5-1 and TRBJ2-2; 7 bases align to TRBD1. The germline CDR1 and CDR2 sequences are SGHRS and YFSETQ. Unmatched junction bases numbered 5, after V lost 2 bases and J lost 4 bases. The CDR3 runs 15 residues. The CDR3 spells CASSLGGQITGELFF. The CDR3 region has the DNA TGCGCCAGCAGCTTAGGGGGCCAGATCACCGGGGAGCTGTTTTTT.

This clonotype occurred many times. The chain links TRBV20-1 to TRBJ1-4; no firm D call. Germline V gene lookup returns CDR1 DFQATT and CDR2 SNEGSKA (reference sequence). The CDR3 covers 13 residues. V was shortened by 4 bases and J by 4 bases, with 10 bases between the two germline ends. The CDR3 loop reads CSATDKINEKLFF. The CDR3, as DNA: TGCAGTGCTACAGACAAGATTAATGAAAAACTGTTTTTT.

Notes on this clonotype: One base away lies a much larger clone, so this may be a sequencing read error. The gene calls are TRBV20-1 and TRBJ2-7; TRBD2 aligns across 8 bases. This CDR3 region has 14 residues. The germline V gene encodes CDR1 DFQATT and CDR2 SNEGSKA (reference sequence). Trimming took 3 bases from V and 5 from J; bases not matched to a gene: 9. CDR3 loop: CSASSLAGSHEQYF. The CDR3 region has the DNA TGCAGTGCTAGTTCTCTAGCGGGTAGCCACGAGCAGTACTTC.